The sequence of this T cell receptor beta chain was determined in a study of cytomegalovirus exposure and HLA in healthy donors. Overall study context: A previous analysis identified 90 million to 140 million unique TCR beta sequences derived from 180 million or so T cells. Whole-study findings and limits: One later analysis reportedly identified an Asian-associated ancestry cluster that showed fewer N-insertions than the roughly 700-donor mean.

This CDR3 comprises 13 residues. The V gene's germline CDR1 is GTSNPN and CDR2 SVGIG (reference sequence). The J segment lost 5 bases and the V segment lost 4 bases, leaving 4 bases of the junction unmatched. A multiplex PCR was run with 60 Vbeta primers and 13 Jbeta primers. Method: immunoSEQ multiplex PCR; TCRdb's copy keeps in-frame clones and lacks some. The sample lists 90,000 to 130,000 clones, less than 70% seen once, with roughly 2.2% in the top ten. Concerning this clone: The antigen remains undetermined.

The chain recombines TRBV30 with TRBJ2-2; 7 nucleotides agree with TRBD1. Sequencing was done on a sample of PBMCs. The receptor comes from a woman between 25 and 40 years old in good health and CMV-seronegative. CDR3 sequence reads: CAWTEGATGELFF. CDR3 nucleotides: TGTGCCTGGACTGAGGGGGCTACCGGGGAGCTGTTTTTT.